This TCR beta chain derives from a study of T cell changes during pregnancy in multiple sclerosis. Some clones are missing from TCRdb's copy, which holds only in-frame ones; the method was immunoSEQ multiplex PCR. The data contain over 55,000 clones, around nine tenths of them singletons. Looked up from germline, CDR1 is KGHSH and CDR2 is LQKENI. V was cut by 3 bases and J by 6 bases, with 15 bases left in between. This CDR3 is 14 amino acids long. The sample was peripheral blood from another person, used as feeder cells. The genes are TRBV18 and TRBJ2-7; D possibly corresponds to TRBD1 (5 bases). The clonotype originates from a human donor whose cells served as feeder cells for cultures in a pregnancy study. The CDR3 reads CASSPEMWGREQYF. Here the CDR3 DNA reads TGTGCCAGCTCACCTGAGATGTGGGGCCGCGAGCAGTACTTC.